A selection of T cell receptor beta chains follows, all from one sample in a study of T cell responses to AZD1222 COVID-19 vaccine. Sequencing used immunoSEQ multiplex PCR; TCRdb keeps in-frame clones, though not all of them. The data hold 100,000 to 150,000 clones, with 70% to 90% observed a single time. Sequences were derived from peripheral blood, sampled on day 0 of AZD1222 vaccination. The receptors shown here come from an adult in good health. The CDR3 runs from the conserved cysteine through the conserved F or W.

>TRBV28
CATRGGPLTDTQYF
>TRBV10-3
CAISKSFGLAGGNRTSEQFF
>TRBV28
CASSLNSPGQGSYEQYF
>TRBV15
CATSRALAYNEQFF
>TRBV2
CASKQETDTEAFF
>TRBV5-1
CASSRTLDRAGNSPLHF
>TRBV2
CASATYEQYF
>TRBV3-1/TRBV3-2
CASSQDSDTQYF
>TRBV2
CASSQGTITGNTIYF
>TRBV12-3/TRBV12-4
CATPTGLSLEQYF
>TRBV30
CAWSSGNTIYF
>TRBV11-2
CASSPTGVTYEQYF
>TRBV10-3
CATSEGQISYEQYF
>TRBV2
CASTEVPSGREHGYTF
>TRBV30
CAWRPRGDRRTQYF
>TRBV27
CASSLWYRGAKNEKLFF
>TRBV11-3
CASSLEGITQYF
>TRBV9
CASSVAGTSGGDTQYF
>TRBV28
CASREGAGYGANVLTF
>TRBV28
CASSAPGQLNTEAFF
>TRBV19
CASRQGENQPQHF
>TRBV30
CAYTATEAFF
>TRBV12-3/TRBV12-4
CASTRRGDYGYTF
>TRBV28
CASSQASPLRIEQYF
>TRBV9
CASSVDGGRANGELFF
>TRBV28
CASSLGGGGGYF
>TRBV28
CASSLSGDTGELFF
>TRBV7-9
CASLMIPGGSSYNEQFF
>TRBV30
CALGDSKFFEKLFF